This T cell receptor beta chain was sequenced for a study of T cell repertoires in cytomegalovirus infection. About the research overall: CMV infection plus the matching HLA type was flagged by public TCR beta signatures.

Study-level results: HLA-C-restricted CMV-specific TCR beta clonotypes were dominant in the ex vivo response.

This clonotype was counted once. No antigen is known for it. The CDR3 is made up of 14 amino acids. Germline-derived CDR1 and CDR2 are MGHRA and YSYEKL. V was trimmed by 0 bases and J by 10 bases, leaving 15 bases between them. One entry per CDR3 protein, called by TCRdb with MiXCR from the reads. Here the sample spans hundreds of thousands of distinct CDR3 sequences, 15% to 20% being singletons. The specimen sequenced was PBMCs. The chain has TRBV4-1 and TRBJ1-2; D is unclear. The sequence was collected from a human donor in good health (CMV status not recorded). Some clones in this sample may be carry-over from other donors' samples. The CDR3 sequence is CASSQDLAGFDYTF. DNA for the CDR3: TGCGCCAGCAGCCAAGATTTGGCGGGTTTTGACTACACCTTC.